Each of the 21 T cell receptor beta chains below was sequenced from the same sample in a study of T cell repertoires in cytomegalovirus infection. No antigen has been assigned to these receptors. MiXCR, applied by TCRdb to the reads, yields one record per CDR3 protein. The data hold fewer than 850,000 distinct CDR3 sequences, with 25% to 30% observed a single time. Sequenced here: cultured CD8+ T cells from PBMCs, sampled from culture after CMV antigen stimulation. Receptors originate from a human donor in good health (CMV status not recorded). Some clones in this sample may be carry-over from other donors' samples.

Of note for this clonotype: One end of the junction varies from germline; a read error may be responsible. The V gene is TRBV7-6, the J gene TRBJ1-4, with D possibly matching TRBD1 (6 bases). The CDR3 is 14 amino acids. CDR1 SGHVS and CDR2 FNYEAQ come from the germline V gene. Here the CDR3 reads CASSRTAGDEKLFF. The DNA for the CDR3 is TGTGCTAGCAGCCGGACAGCTGGGGATGAAAAACTGTTTTTT.

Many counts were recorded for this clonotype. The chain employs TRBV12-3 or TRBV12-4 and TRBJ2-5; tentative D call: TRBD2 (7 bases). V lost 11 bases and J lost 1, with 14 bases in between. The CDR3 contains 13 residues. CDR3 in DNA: TGTGCCGCCGGGGGGCCCTTCCAAGAGACCCAGTACTTC. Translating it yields CAAGGPFQETQYF.

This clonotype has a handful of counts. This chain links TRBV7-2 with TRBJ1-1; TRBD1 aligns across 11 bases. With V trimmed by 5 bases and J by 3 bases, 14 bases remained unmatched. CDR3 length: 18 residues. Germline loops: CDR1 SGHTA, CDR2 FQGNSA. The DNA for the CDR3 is TGTGCCAGCAGCCCCAGAGGACAGGGGGCAAGTTTGGACACTGAAGCTTTCTTT. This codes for CASSPRGQGASLDTEAFF.

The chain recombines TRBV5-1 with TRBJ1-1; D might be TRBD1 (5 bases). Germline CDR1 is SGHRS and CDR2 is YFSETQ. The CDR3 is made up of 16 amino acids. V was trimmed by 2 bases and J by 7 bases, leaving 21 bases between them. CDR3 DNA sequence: TGCGCCAGCAGCTTCCTGGGGGACGGTGGGACTAGTGAAGCTTTCTTT. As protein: CASSFLGDGGTSEAFF.

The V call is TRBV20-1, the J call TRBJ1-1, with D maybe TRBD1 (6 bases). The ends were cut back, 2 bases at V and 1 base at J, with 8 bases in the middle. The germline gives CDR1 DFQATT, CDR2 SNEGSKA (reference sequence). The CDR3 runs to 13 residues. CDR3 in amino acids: CSARRGENTEAFF. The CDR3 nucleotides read TGCAGTGCTAGAAGGGGGGAGAACACTGAAGCTTTCTTT.

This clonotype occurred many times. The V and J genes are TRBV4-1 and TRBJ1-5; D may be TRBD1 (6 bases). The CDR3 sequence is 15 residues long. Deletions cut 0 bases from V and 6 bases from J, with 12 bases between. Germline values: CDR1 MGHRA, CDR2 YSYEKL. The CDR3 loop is CASSQDRGKGQPQHF. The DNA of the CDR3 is TGCGCCAGCAGCCAAGACAGGGGTAAGGGTCAGCCCCAGCATTTT.

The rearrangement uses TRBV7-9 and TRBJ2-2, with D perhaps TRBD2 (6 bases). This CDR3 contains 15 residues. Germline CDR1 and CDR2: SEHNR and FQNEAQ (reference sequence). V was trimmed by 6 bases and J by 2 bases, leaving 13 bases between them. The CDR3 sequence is CASSPRGVNTGELFF. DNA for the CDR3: TGTGCCAGCAGTCCTCGCGGGGTTAACACCGGGGAGCTGTTTTTT.

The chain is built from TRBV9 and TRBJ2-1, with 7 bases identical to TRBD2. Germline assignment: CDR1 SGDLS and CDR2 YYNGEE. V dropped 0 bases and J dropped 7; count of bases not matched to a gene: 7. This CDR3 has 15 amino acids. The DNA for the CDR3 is TGTGCCAGCAGCGTAGGGCTAGCGGCCTTTAATGAGCAGTTCTTC. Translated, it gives CASSVGLAAFNEQFF. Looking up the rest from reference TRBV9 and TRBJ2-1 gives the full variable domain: DSGVTQTPKHLITATGQRVTLRCSPRSGDLSVYWYQQSLDQGLQFLIQYYNGEERAKGNILERFSAQQFPDLHSELNLSSLELGDSALYFCASSVGLAAFNEQFFGPGTRLTVL.

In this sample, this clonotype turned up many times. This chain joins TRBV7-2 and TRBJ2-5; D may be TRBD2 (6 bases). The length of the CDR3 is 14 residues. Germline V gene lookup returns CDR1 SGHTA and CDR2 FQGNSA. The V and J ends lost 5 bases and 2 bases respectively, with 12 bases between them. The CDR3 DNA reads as TGTGCCAGCAGCCCAGAGGAGGGGCAAGAGACCCAGTACTTC. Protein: CASSPEEGQETQYF.

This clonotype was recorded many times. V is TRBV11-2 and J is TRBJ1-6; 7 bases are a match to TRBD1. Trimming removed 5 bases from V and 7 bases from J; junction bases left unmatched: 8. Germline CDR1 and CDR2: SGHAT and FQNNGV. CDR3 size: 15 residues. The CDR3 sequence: CASSPWTGKNSPLHF. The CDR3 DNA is TGTGCCAGCAGCCCCTGGACAGGAAAAAATTCACCCCTCCACTTT.

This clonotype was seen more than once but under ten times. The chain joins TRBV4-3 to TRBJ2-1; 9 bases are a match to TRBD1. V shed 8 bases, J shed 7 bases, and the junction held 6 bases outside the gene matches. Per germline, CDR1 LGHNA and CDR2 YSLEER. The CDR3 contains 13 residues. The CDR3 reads CASSGTGKNEQFF. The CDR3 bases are TGCGCCAGCTCGGGGACAGGGAAGAATGAGCAGTTCTTC.

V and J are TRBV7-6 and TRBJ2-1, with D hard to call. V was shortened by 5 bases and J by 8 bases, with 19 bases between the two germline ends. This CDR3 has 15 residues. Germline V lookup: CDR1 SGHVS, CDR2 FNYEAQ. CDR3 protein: CASSLIRTVWDEQFF. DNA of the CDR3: TGTGCCAGCAGCCTGATCAGGACGGTCTGGGATGAGCAGTTCTTC.

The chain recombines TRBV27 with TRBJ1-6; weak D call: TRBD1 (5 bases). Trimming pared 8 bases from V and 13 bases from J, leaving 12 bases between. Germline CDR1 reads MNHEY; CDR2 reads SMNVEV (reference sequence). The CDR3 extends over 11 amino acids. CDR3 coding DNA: TGTGCCAGCCGACAGCTTGGCCCCCTCCACTTT. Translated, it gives CASRQLGPLHF.

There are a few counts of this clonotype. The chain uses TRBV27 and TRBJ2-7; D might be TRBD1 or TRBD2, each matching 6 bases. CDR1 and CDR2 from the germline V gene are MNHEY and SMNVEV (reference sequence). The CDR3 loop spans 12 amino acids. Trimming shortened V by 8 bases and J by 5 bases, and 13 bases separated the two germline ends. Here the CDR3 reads CASAGTPHEQYF. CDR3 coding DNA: TGTGCCAGCGCGGGGACACCCCACGAGCAGTACTTC.

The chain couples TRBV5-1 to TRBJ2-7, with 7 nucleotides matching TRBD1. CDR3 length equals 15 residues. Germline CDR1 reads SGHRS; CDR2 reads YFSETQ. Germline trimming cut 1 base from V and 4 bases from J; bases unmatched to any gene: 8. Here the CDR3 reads CASSLRDSPLYEQYF. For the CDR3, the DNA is TGCGCCAGCAGCTTGCGGGACAGTCCGTTGTACGAGCAGTACTTC.

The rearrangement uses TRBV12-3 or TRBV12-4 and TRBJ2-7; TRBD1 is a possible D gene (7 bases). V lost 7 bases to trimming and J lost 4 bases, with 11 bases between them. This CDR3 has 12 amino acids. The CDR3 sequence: CASTQGGYEQYF. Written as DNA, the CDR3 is TGTGCCAGCACCCAGGGGGGATACGAGCAGTACTTC.

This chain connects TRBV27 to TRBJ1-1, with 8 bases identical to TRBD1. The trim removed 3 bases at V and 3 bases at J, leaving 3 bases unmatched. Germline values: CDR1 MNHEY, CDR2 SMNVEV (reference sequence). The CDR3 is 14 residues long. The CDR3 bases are TGTGCCAGCAGTTTCGCCAGGGGGCACACTGAAGCTTTCTTT. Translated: CASSFARGHTEAFF.

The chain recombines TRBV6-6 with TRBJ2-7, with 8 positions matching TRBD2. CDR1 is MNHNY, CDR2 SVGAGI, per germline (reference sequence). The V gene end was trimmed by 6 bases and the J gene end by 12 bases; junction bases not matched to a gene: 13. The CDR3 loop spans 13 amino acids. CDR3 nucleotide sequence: TGTGCCAGCAGCCCCGGGGGGGCTACTGGCTTGTACTTC. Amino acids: CASSPGGATGLYF.

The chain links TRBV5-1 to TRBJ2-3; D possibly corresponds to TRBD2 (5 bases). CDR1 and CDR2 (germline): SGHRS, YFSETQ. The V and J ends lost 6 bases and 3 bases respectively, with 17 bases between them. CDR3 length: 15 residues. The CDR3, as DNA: TGCGCCAGCACCCAATGGTCCAGCGGAACAGATACGCAGTATTTT. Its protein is CASTQWSSGTDTQYF.

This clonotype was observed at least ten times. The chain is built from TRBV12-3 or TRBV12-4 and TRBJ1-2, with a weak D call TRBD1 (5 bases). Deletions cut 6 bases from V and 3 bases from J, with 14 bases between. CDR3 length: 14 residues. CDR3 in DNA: TGTGCCAGCAGAGATCCAGGGACGGACTATGGCTACACCTTC. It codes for CASRDPGTDYGYTF.

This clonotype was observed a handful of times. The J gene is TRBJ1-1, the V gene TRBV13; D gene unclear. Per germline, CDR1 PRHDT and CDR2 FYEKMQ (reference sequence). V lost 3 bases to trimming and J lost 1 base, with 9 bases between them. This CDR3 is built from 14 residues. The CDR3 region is CASSFTRKNTEAFF. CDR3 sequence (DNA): TGTGCCAGCAGCTTTACACGGAAGAACACTGAAGCTTTCTTT. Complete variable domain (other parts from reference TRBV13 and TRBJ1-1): AAGVIQSPRHLIKEKRETATLKCYPIPRHDTVYWYQQGPGQDPQFLISFYEKMQSDKGSIPDRFSAQQFSDYHSELNMSSLELGDSALYFCASSFTRKNTEAFFGQGTRLTVV.